This T cell receptor beta chain was retrieved from a study of cytomegalovirus exposure and HLA in healthy donors. Overall study: Clustering assigned 70% to 90% of the 350 to 400 genotyped donors to the Caucasian-associated ancestry cluster. Notes on the study in general: Equally common other TCR beta chains were less clonally expanded than HLA-associated ones, a later analysis found. It was reported that TCR beta sequences correctly inferred the HLA-A and HLA-B alleles for most subjects.

Primers for the PCR totalled 60 Vbeta and 13 Jbeta. Sequenced by immunoSEQ multiplex PCR; TCRdb stores in-frame clones only, minus some. This table holds about 190,000 clones, roughly 81% found once. As concerns this clone: Its antigen is not known.

The J segment lost 3 bases and the V segment lost 5 bases, leaving 6 bases of the junction unmatched. The CDR3 has 13 residues. Germline-derived CDR1 and CDR2 are GTSNPN and SVGIG (reference sequence). The sequenced sample consisted of PBMCs. The receptor was derived from a woman aged 25-40 years in good health and CMV-seropositive. This sequence joins TRBV30 and TRBJ2-7; 8 bases agree with TRBD1. In DNA, the CDR3 is TGTGCCTGGGGGCCCGGGACAGGCTACGAGCAGTACTTC. Residues: CAWGPGTGYEQYF.